The next 32 T cell receptor beta chains were all read from a single sample in a study of OX40 agonist ivuxolimab in advanced cancers. Assay used: immunoSEQ multiplex PCR; TCRdb lists only in-frame clones, some missing. The table has tens of thousands of clones, approximately 71% seen once. Material: CD4+ or CD8+ T cells sorted from blood, obtained in a trial of the OX40 agonist ivuxolimab. These receptors were taken from an adult with an advanced solid tumor such as melanoma, head and neck, liver or kidney cancer.

This clone was counted only a few times. The rearrangement links TRBV7-9 to TRBJ2-5, with a tentative D call TRBD1 (5 bases). This CDR3 comprises 13 residues. Germline CDR1 and CDR2: SEHNR and FQNEAQ (reference sequence). Trimming shortened V by 4 bases and J by 4 bases, and 10 bases separated the two germline ends. The CDR3 coding sequence is TGTGCCAGCAGCTATCAGGGTGGAGAGACCCAGTACTTC. This sequence encodes CASSYQGGETQYF.

The count of this clone is one. The chain joins TRBV11-2 to TRBJ2-7, with D perhaps matching TRBD1 (6 bases). This CDR3 comprises 16 residues. In germline, CDR1 is SGHAT, CDR2 FQNNGV. V lost 5 bases to trimming and J lost 0 bases, with 17 bases between them. CDR3 residues: CASSPITRTDSYEQYF. DNA of the CDR3: TGTGCCAGCAGCCCGATCACCCGGACAGACTCCTACGAGCAGTACTTC. Complete variable domain (other parts from reference TRBV11-2 and TRBJ2-7): EAGVAQSPRYKIIEKRQSVAFWCNPISGHATLYWYQQILGQGPKLLIQFQNNGVVDDSQLPKDRFSAERLKGVDSTLKIQPAKLEDSAVYLCASSPITRTDSYEQYFGPGTRLTVT.

The V call is TRBV6-5, the J call TRBJ2-7, with D perhaps matching TRBD1 or TRBD2 (5 bases each). Germline lookup yields CDR1 MNHEY and CDR2 SVGAGI. There are 14 residues in the CDR3. Trimming left V 5 bases short and J 7 bases short, with 18 bases between. The CDR3 region is CASSETMGRSEQYF. The CDR3 region has the DNA TGTGCCAGCAGTGAAACAATGGGACGAAGTGAGCAGTACTTC.

This clone was recorded a few times. The rearrangement links TRBV20-1 to TRBJ1-2, with D possibly matching TRBD1 (5 bases). CDR1 is DFQATT and CDR2 is SNEGSKA in the germline V gene (reference sequence). There are 11 residues in the CDR3. CDR3 residues: CSRDGNYGYTF. DNA of the CDR3: TGCAGCCGGGACGGCAACTATGGCTACACCTTC.

The rearrangement uses TRBV27 and TRBJ1-5; 10 bases are a match to TRBD1. Germline CDR1 and CDR2: MNHEY and SMNVEV (reference sequence). There are 15 residues in the CDR3. Trimming cost V 5 bases and J 5 bases; bases outside gene matches: 6. CDR3 in DNA: TGTGCCAGCAGTCCCGGGACAGGGGTCTATCAGCCCCAGCATTTT. Its protein is CASSPGTGVYQPQHF.

The rearrangement joins TRBV19 to TRBJ2-7; the match to TRBD2 covers 10 bases. The V gene's germline CDR1 is LNHDA and CDR2 SQIVND (reference sequence). The V and J ends lost 5 bases and 4 bases, in that order; junction bases with no gene match: 11. The CDR3 is 16 residues long. The CDR3 protein is CASSAHLAGVRYEQYF. CDR3 sequence (DNA): TGTGCCAGTAGTGCGCACCTAGCGGGAGTACGGTACGAGCAGTACTTC.

This chain connects TRBV18 to TRBJ1-1; D possibly corresponds to TRBD1 (5 bases). This CDR3 has 14 residues. Trimming shortened V by 4 bases and J by 0 bases, and 9 bases separated the two germline ends. Per germline, CDR1 KGHSH and CDR2 LQKENI. The CDR3 here is CASSLSQVNTEAFF. CDR3 nucleotide sequence: TGTGCCAGCTCACTATCACAGGTGAACACTGAAGCTTTCTTT.

V usage is TRBV6-5 and J usage is TRBJ1-4, with D uncertain. The CDR3 length is 14 residues. The germline CDR1 and CDR2 sequences are MNHEY and SVGAGI. The V and J ends lost 2 bases and 6 bases respectively, with 10 bases between them. The CDR3 sequence: CASSYLGIDEKLFF. The CDR3 DNA reads as TGTGCCAGCAGTTACCTGGGGATAGATGAAAAACTGTTTTTT.

The chain carries TRBV7-9 and TRBJ1-6; TRBD1 aligns across 7 bases. Germline CDR1 SEHNR, CDR2 FQNEAQ (reference sequence). With 5 bases clipped from V and 7 bases from J, the junction kept 5 bases outside the gene matches. The CDR3 spans 14 residues. CDR3 nucleotide sequence: TGTGCCAGCAGCCTACAGACAGGGAATTCACCCCTCCACTTT. It is translated as CASSLQTGNSPLHF.

The chain links TRBV27 to TRBJ1-5; D is undetermined. There are 13 residues in the CDR3. Germline values: CDR1 MNHEY, CDR2 SMNVEV (reference sequence). Trimming removed 5 bases at V and 5 bases at J, with 10 bases between. The CDR3 protein is CASSVGWDQPQHF. DNA for the CDR3: TGTGCCAGCAGTGTAGGGTGGGATCAGCCCCAGCATTTT.

This clone came up a few times. CDR3 in DNA: TGCGCCAGCACCGATAGACGAGTCGGGAGGGGCTACACCTTC. It encodes CASTDRRVGRGYTF. V usage is TRBV4-1 and J usage is TRBJ1-2, with D hard to call. V was cut by 7 bases and J by 8 bases, with 20 bases left in between. Germline V gene data show CDR1 as MGHRA and CDR2 as YSYEKL. The CDR3 loop spans 14 amino acids.

This clone showed up just a few times. The V call is TRBV6-1, the J call TRBJ1-2; 8 bases are a match to TRBD1. The CDR3 has 14 amino acids. CDR1 is MNHNS, CDR2 SASEGT, per germline. V was pared by 5 bases and J by 4 bases, with 6 bases of the junction left unmatched. The CDR3 spells CASSLQGEGYGYTF. The CDR3 nucleotides are TGTGCCAGCAGTTTACAGGGGGAGGGCTATGGCTACACCTTC.

V is TRBV2 and J is TRBJ2-1, with a tentative D call TRBD1 (6 bases). Germline CDR1 and CDR2: SNHLY and FYNNEI. The V gene lost 5 bases and the J gene lost 4 bases, with 9 bases spanning the gap. The CDR3 is 13 amino acids. CDR3 sequence: CASSLGQYNEQFF. CDR3 coding DNA: TGTGCCAGCAGTCTCGGACAGTACAATGAGCAGTTCTTC.

The chain is built from TRBV6-1 and TRBJ1-6, with a possible D match to TRBD1 (5 bases). Germline V CDR1 and CDR2: MNHNS, SASEGT. Between the trimmed V and J ends, which lost 8 bases and 9 bases, there was a span of 14 bases. This CDR3 is built from 13 residues. CDR3 amino acids: CASVGAGSSPLHF. In nucleotides, the CDR3 is TGTGCCAGCGTCGGGGCAGGGAGTTCACCCCTCCACTTT.

In its sample, this clone was seen a few times. V gene TRBV28 combines with J gene TRBJ2-7, with unresolved D. The V end was cut by 2 bases, the J end by 0 bases, with 14 bases between. The germline V gene encodes CDR1 MDHEN and CDR2 SYDVKM. The CDR3 is 16 residues long. CDR3 amino acids: CASSLSLAVLSYEQYF. The CDR3 DNA reads as TGTGCCAGCAGTTTAAGCTTGGCGGTCCTCTCCTACGAGCAGTACTTC.

The chain couples TRBV11-2 to TRBJ1-1; D call uncertain. V was trimmed by 1 base and J by 1 base, leaving 13 bases between them. This CDR3 is 16 amino acids long. CDR1 and CDR2 from the germline V gene are SGHAT and FQNNGV. The CDR3 DNA sequence: TGTGCCAGCAGCTTAGTGGATGGTGTTCCGAACACTGAAGCTTTCTTT. It specifies CASSLVDGVPNTEAFF.

The chain joins TRBV28 to TRBJ1-1, with 7 bases that match TRBD1. The V gene end was trimmed by 6 bases and the J gene end by 2 bases; junction bases not matched to a gene: 12. The CDR3 runs 16 residues. Germline CDR1 MDHEN, CDR2 SYDVKM. CDR3 nucleotides: TGTGCCAGCAGAGAACAGGGGAGGTTATACAACACTGAAGCTTTCTTT. This gives the protein CASREQGRLYNTEAFF.

This clone was counted a few times. The genes are TRBV28 and TRBJ1-1; D might be TRBD1 (5 bases). Trimming took off 5 bases at V and 2 bases at J, with 15 bases between the two ends. Per the germline V gene, CDR1 is MDHEN and CDR2 is SYDVKM. The CDR3 sequence is 15 residues long. The CDR3 sequence is CASSVYRGLNTEAFF. CDR3 nucleotide sequence: TGTGCCAGCAGTGTATACCGGGGCCTCAACACTGAAGCTTTCTTT.

This clone has just a few counts. This rearrangement joins TRBV2 to TRBJ2-7; 9 positions agree with TRBD2. The V segment lost 5 bases and the J segment 0 bases; nucleotides outside the gene matches: 14. Germline V gives CDR1 SNHLY, CDR2 FYNNEI. The CDR3 covers 18 residues. CDR3 amino acids: CASSWAPGLARSSYEQYF. In DNA form, the CDR3 reads TGTGCCAGCAGTTGGGCCCCGGGACTAGCAAGGAGCTCCTACGAGCAGTACTTC.

A few counts support this clone. The chain recombines TRBV12-5 with TRBJ1-5; D is perhaps TRBD1 (5 bases). CDR1 LGHNT and CDR2 FRNRAP come from the germline V gene. The V end lost 6 bases, the J end lost 6 bases, and 15 bases lay between the germline ends. This CDR3 is 14 amino acids long. The CDR3 nucleotides are TGTGCTAGTGGCCGAGGGGAGGAATTTCAGCCCCAGCATTTT. Residues: CASGRGEEFQPQHF.

The chain combines TRBV10-2 with TRBJ1-2; 8 bases map to TRBD1. The J segment lost 3 bases and the V segment lost 2 bases, leaving 5 bases of the junction unmatched. The length of the CDR3 is 15 residues. Germline CDR1 is WSHSY and CDR2 is SAAADI. The CDR3 DNA reads TGCGCCAGCAGTGAGCTTGGACAGGGCTACTATGGCTACACCTTC. Its protein is CASSELGQGYYGYTF.

The chain links TRBV27 to TRBJ1-2; 9 positions agree with TRBD1. This CDR3 spans 14 amino acids. The ends lost 6 bases at V and 6 bases at J; junction bases unmatched: 8. Germline CDR1 is MNHEY and CDR2 is SMNVEV (reference sequence). CDR3 sequence: CASRGGQGRDGYTF. Here the CDR3 DNA reads TGTGCCAGCAGGGGGGGACAGGGACGCGATGGCTACACCTTC.

The chain recombines TRBV7-3 with TRBJ2-1; D is possibly TRBD1 (6 bases). Germline values: CDR1 SGHTA, CDR2 FQGTGA. The CDR3 covers 14 residues. The V end lost 6 bases, the J end lost 0 bases, and 9 bases lay between the germline ends. CDR3 coding DNA: TGTGCCAGCAGGTCGACAGGCTCCTACAATGAGCAGTTCTTC. Amino acid sequence: CASRSTGSYNEQFF.

This chain links TRBV4-1 with TRBJ1-2; 10 bases map to TRBD1. The V gene's germline CDR1 is MGHRA and CDR2 YSYEKL. V was pared by 0 bases and J by 4 bases, with 8 bases of the junction left unmatched. CDR3 length: 17 residues. CDR3 protein: CASSQDRQGAQGYGYTF. Written as DNA, the CDR3 is TGCGCCAGCAGCCAAGATCGACAGGGGGCGCAGGGCTATGGCTACACCTTC.

The table lists this clone with a count of one. V gene TRBV11-2 combines with J gene TRBJ1-1; 7 bases fit TRBD1. V lost 6 bases to trimming and J lost 4 bases; unmatched junction nucleotides: 11. The CDR3 consists of 15 residues. The V gene's germline CDR1 is SGHAT and CDR2 FQNNGV. This chain's CDR3 is CASSRGGTAGTEAFF. CDR3 nucleotide sequence: TGTGCCAGCAGTCGAGGCGGGACAGCGGGCACTGAAGCTTTCTTT.

This CDR3 reads CASSYSTLDNYGYTF. CDR3 DNA: TGTGCCAGCAGTTACTCGACTTTGGACAACTATGGCTACACCTTC. The chain uses TRBV6-6 and TRBJ1-2; D remains ambiguous. CDR1 is MNHNY, CDR2 SVGAGI, per germline (reference sequence). The CDR3 loop spans 15 amino acids. Trimming took off 0 bases at V and 2 bases at J, with 10 bases between the two ends.

This clone was recorded a few times. The CDR3 DNA sequence: TGTGCCAGCAGTCCTTATAGCAATCAGCCCCAGCATTTT. Translated: CASSPYSNQPQHF. V and J are TRBV6-5 and TRBJ1-5, with D unresolved. Per the germline V gene, CDR1 is MNHEY and CDR2 is SVGAGI. Trimming took 5 bases from V and 0 from J, leaving 5 bases between them. The CDR3 is 13 residues long.

As for this clone: Other DNA sequences in the sample encode the same CDR3. V gene TRBV27 combines with J gene TRBJ1-5, with no clear D. V was trimmed by 0 bases and J by 2 bases, leaving 8 bases between them. The CDR3 has 15 amino acids. Looked up from germline, CDR1 is MNHEY and CDR2 is SMNVEV (reference sequence). CDR3 in DNA: TGTGCCAGCAGTTTATCGTTGCTGGGCAATCAGCCCCAGCATTTT. This encodes CASSLSLLGNQPQHF.

The rearrangement uses TRBV28 and TRBJ1-2; D not resolved. This CDR3 has 12 amino acids. V was clipped by 2 bases and J by 7 bases, with 8 bases between them. Looked up from germline, CDR1 is MDHEN and CDR2 is SYDVKM. The CDR3 here is CASSLVSGGYTF. CDR3 coding DNA: TGTGCCAGCAGTTTAGTGTCGGGTGGCTACACCTTC.

The J gene is TRBJ2-7, the V gene TRBV30; 13 positions agree with TRBD2. Germline V gene sequence: CDR1 GTSNPN, CDR2 SVGIG (reference sequence). V was pared by 4 bases and J by 1 base, with 4 bases of the junction left unmatched. The CDR3 runs to 15 residues. The CDR3 sequence: CAWTRTSGGSYEQYF. The CDR3 DNA sequence: TGTGCCTGGACCCGGACTAGCGGGGGATCCTACGAGCAGTACTTC.

The chain is built from TRBV28 and TRBJ2-1; TRBD2 is a possible D gene (5 bases). V lost 6 bases and J 3 bases, leaving 18 bases between the germline ends. Looked up from germline, CDR1 is MDHEN and CDR2 is SYDVKM. This CDR3 comprises 16 residues. The CDR3 sequence: CASSTAWGANYNEQFF. CDR3 nucleotide sequence: TGTGCCAGCAGCACAGCGTGGGGAGCGAACTACAATGAGCAGTTCTTC.

The chain has TRBV6-5 and TRBJ2-7, with 8 bases matching TRBD1. Germline V CDR1 and CDR2: MNHEY, SVGAGI. V shed 0 bases and J 0 bases; nucleotides not matched to a gene: 1. The length of the CDR3 is 15 residues. CDR3 amino acids: CASSYSGQVSYEQYF. The DNA of the CDR3 is TGTGCCAGCAGTTACTCGGGACAGGTCTCCTACGAGCAGTACTTC.